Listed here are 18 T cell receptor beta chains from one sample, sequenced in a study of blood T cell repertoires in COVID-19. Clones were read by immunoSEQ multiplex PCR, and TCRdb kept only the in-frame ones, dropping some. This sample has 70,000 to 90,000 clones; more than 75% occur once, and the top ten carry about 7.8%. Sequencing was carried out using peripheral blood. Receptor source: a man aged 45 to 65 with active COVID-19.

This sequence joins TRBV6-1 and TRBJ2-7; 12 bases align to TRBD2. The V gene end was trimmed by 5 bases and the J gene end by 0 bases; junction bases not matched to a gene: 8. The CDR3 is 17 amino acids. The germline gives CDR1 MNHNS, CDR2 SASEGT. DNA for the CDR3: TGTGCCAGCAGTAAAGGACTAGCGGGAATGAGCTCCTACGAGCAGTACTTC. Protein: CASSKGLAGMSSYEQYF.

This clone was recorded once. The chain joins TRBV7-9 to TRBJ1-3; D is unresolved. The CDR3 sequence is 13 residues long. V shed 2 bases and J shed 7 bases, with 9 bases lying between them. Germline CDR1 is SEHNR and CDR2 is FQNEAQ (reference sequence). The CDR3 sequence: CASSLTALNTIYF. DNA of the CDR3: TGTGCCAGCAGCTTAACAGCACTGAACACCATATATTTT.

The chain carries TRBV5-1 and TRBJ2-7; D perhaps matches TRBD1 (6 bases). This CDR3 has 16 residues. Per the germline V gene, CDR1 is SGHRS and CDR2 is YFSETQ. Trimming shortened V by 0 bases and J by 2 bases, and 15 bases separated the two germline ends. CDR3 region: CASSLAPRTDTYEQYF. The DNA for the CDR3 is TGCGCCAGCAGCTTGGCCCCCCGGACAGACACCTACGAGCAGTACTTC.

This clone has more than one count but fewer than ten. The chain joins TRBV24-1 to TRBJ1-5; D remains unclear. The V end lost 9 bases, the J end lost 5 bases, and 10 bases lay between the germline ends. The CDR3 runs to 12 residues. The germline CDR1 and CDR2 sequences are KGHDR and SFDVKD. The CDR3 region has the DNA TGTGCCACCTCCTCTCTTGATCAGCCCCAGCATTTT. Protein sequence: CATSSLDQPQHF.

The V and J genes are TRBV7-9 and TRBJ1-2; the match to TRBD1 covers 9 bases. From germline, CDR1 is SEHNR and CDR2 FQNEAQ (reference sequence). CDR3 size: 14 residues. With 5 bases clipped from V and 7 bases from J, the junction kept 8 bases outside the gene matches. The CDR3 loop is CASSLGTGISGYTF. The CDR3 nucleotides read TGTGCCAGCAGCCTAGGGACAGGGATATCTGGCTACACCTTC.

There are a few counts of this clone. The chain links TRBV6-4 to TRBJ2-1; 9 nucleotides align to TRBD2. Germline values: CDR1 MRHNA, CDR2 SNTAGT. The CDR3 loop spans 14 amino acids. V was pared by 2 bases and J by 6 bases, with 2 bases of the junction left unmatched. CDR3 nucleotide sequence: TGTGCCAGCAGTGACGGCGGGGGGGCCAATGAGCAGTTCTTC. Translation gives CASSDGGGANEQFF.

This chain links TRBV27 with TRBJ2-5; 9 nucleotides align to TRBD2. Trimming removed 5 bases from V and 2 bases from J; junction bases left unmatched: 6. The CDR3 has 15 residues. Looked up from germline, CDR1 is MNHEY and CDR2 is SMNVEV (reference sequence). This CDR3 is CASSPGTSKQETQYF. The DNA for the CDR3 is TGTGCCAGCAGTCCCGGGACTAGCAAACAAGAGACCCAGTACTTC.

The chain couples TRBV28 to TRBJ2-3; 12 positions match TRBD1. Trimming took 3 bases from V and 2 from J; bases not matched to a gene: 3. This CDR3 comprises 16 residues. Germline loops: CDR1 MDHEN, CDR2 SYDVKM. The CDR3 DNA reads TGTGCCAGCAGTTTCGGGACAGGGGGCCCCACAGATACGCAGTATTTT. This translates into CASSFGTGGPTDTQYF.

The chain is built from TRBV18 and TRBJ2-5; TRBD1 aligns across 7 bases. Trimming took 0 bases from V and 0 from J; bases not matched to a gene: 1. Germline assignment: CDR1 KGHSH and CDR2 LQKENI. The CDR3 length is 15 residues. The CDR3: CASSPPTGNQETQYF. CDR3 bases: TGTGCCAGCTCACCACCGACAGGGAACCAAGAGACCCAGTACTTC.

CDR3 in amino acids: CASSLPDRAGNTIYF. For the CDR3, the DNA is TGTGCCAGCAGCTTGCCTGACAGGGCTGGAAACACCATATATTTT. This chain links TRBV5-6 with TRBJ1-3, with TRBD1 identical over 7 bases. In germline, CDR1 is SGHDT, CDR2 YYEEEE. The CDR3 covers 15 residues. Unmatched junction bases numbered 3, after V lost 1 base and J lost 2 bases.

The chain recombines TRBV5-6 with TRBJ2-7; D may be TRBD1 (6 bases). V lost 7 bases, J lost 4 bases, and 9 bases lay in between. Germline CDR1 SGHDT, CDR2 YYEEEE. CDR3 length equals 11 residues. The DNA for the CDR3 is TGTGCCAGCGAACAGGGATACGAGCAGTACTTC. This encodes CASEQGYEQYF.

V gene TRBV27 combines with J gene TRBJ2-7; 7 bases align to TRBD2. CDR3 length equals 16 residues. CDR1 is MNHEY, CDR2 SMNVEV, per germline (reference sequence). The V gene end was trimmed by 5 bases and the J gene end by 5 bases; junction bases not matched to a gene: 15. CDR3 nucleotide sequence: TGTGCCAGCAGTCCTCTACTAGCGATTAAGGACCACGAGCAGTACTTC. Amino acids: CASSPLLAIKDHEQYF.

The chain's CDR3 is CASSPPGSGVLTF. The CDR3 DNA follows: TGTGCCAGCAGCCCCCCAGGGTCAGGCGTCCTGACTTTC. J is TRBJ2-6 and V is TRBV5-5, with D maybe TRBD1 (5 bases). The CDR3 sequence is 13 residues long. The V gene lost 4 bases and the J gene lost 12 bases, with 14 bases spanning the gap. Germline lookup yields CDR1 SGHKS and CDR2 YYEKEE (reference sequence).

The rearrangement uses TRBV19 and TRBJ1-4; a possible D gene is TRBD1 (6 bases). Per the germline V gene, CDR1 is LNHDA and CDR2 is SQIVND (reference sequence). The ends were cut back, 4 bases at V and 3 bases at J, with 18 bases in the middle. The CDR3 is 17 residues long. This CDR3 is CASSTKKTGRSNEKLFF. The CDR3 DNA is TGTGCCAGTAGTACAAAGAAAACAGGGCGGTCTAATGAAAAACTGTTTTTT.

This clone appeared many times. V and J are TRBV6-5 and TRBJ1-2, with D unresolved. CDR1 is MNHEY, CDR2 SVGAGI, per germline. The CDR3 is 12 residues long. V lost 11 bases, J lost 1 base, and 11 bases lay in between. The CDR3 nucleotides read TGTGCCTCGTCTCCCAGTAACTATGGCTACACCTTC. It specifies CASSPSNYGYTF.

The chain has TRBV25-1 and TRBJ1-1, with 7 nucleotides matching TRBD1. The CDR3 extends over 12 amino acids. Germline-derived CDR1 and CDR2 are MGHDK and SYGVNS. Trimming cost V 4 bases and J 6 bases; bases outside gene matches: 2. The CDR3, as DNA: TGTGCCAGCAGTGGACAGGGCCCTGAAGCTTTCTTT. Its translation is CASSGQGPEAFF. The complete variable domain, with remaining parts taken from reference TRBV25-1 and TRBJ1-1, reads EADIYQTPRYLVIGTGKKITLECSQTMGHDKMYWYQQDPGMELHLIHYSYGVNSTEKGDLSSESTVSRIRTEHFPLTLESARPSHTSQYLCASSGQGPEAFFGQGTRLTVV.

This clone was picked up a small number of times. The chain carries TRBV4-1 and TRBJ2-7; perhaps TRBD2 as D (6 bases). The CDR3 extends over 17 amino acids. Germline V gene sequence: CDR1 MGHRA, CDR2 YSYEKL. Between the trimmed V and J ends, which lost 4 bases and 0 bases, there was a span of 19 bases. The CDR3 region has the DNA TGCGCCAGCAGCCTAAACCTGGGAGGATTGAGCTCCTACGAGCAGTACTTC. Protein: CASSLNLGGLSSYEQYF.

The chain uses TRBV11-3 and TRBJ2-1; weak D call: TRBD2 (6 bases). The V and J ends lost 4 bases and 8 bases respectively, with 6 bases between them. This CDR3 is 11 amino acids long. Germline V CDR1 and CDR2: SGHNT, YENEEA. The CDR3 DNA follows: TGTGCCAGCAGCTGGGGGGATGAGCAGTTCTTC. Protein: CASSWGDEQFF.